This paragraph reports one T cell receptor (beta chain). The clone's antigen remains unknown. No clone much larger than this one lies a single base away; base qualities are absent. One collaborating source in Seattle enrolled patients while the patients were actively infected and followed the patients over time throughout the course of disease. Collaborating institutions collected whole blood in K2EDTA tubes following their own protocols. For TCRbeta analysis, collaborators shipped samples as frozen whole blood, isolated PBMCs, or DNA extracted from either of those sample types. The data stem from a study of blood T cell repertoires in COVID-19 (dated by TCRdb to 2020 to 2021). About the study as a whole: Collaborator samples came from the United States, Italy and Spain and covered acute and convalescent phases of COVID-19. The repertoires were released in a freely available public database intended as a resource for research on the immune response to SARS-CoV-2. The dataset comprised deeply sampled blood TCRbeta repertoires from subjects exposed to, actively infected with, or recovered from COVID-19. Nearly every sample came with metadata listing a de-identified subject ID, COVID-19 status, age in years and sex. The samples were drawn from two sources: the first 160 participants of the ongoing ImmuneRACE study, and 950 to 1,500 subjects contributed by 6 global collaborators. Where HLA class I and class II types were available, the types were taken from metadata supplied by the sample provider, not from assay-based typing. The material from the prospective study consisted of cDNA or gDNA derived from T cells, B-cell-depleted T cells, or PBMCs. Paper-wide results and their limitations: Clinical and demographic metadata were provided uncurated, with the amount varying by source and participant.

According to the germline V gene (reference sequence), CDR1 reads LNHDA and CDR2 reads SQIVND. Inclusive of the bounding cysteine and phenylalanine, the CDR3 is 17 residues long. Here the CDR3 DNA is all that survives: 51 bases in frame from base 1. V sheds 6 bases and J sheds 0 bases, leaving 18 bases between their ends. TCRbeta CDR3 regions were amplified from genomic DNA by means of the immunoSEQ Assay, a bias-controlled multiplex PCR. The original methods were these. Within the assay, amplification of reference gene primers was used to estimate how many nucleated cells each sample contained. To quantify the absolute abundance of each unique TCRbeta CDR3 rearrangement, sequence reads were collapsed and filtered. For each sample, productive Simpson clonality was calculated by taking the square root of Simpson's diversity index across productive rearrangements. Sourced from immuneACCESS, this table was stored by TCRdb with only in-frame sequences that have V and J called. A share of the clones is absent; for the studies checked, an unresolved V gene accounts for under half, and the remainder has no known explanation. For V, J and clone size, that table is used; D and trimming come from the DNA. The sample table shows a few hundred thousand clones, and 85% to 90% are seen once. The top ten hold less than 0.95% of the sample.

The chain was built from TRBV19 and TRBJ2-1; TRBD2 is possibly the D segment (6 matching bases). The sequenced sample was peripheral blood. The TCR comes from a man aged 18 to 30 with COVID-19, enrolled during active disease. The CDR3 corresponds to CASSLTTGTYSYNEQFF. The DNA is TGTGCCAGTAGCCTCACAACCGGGACTTACTCCTACAATGAGCAGTTCTTC.